The 14 T cell receptor beta chains below were found in one sample sequenced in a study of T cells after posttransplantation cyclophosphamide. Assay used: immunoSEQ multiplex PCR; TCRdb lists only in-frame clones, some missing. The data hold 8,000 to 10,000 clones, with roughly four fifths observed a single time. A marrow graft followed busulfan-fludarabine conditioning, with cyclophosphamide on days +3 and +4. Sequencing used PBMCs, obtained roughly 2,000 days after a stem cell transplant with posttransplant cyclophosphamide. Source of these receptors: a female patient aged 35-55 years who received an allogeneic stem cell transplant from a related donor, was CMV-positive, and had no GVHD. The T cells may come from the graft donor.

V usage is TRBV5-4 and J usage is TRBJ2-7; 8 positions agree with TRBD2. Germline CDR1 and CDR2: SGHNT and YYREEE (reference sequence). J was trimmed by 0 bases and V by 5 bases; bases with no gene match: 10. The CDR3 runs 16 residues. The CDR3 bases are TGTGCCAGCAGTCGTGCGGGGGGTCGTAGCTCCTACGAGCAGTACTTC. It is translated as CASSRAGGRSSYEQYF.

The rearrangement uses TRBV6-1 and TRBJ1-2; D is uncertain. The CDR3 extends over 13 amino acids. Per the germline V gene, CDR1 is MNHNS and CDR2 is SASEGT. With 2 bases removed from V and 4 bases from J, the gap between germline ends came to 8 bases. CDR3 bases: TGTGCCAGCAGTGAAAGCGTTACCTATGGCTACACCTTC. Amino acids: CASSESVTYGYTF.

This rearrangement joins TRBV5-1 to TRBJ2-7, with 8 bases aligning to TRBD1. The CDR3 totals 18 residues. The germline CDR1 and CDR2 sequences are SGHRS and YFSETQ. With 4 bases clipped from V and 0 bases from J, the junction kept 15 bases outside the gene matches. The CDR3 DNA follows: TGCGCCAGCAGCCTAAAAAGTGTTCGGACAGGGAACTCCTACGAGCAGTACTTC. Translating it yields CASSLKSVRTGNSYEQYF.

The chain links TRBV9 to TRBJ2-1, with D possibly being TRBD2 (6 bases). The CDR3 contains 13 residues. Trimming shortened V by 4 bases and J by 8 bases, and 13 bases separated the two germline ends. CDR1 and CDR2 (germline): SGDLS, YYNGEE. The CDR3 spells CASSRITGDEQFF. The CDR3 DNA reads as TGTGCCAGCAGCAGGATCACGGGGGATGAGCAGTTCTTC.

The chain recombines TRBV10-2 with TRBJ2-3, with 8 positions matching TRBD2. V lost 2 bases, J lost 5 bases, and 3 bases stayed unmatched. This CDR3 has 14 residues. Germline V lookup: CDR1 WSHSY, CDR2 SAAADI. CDR3 amino acids: CASSETGGGDTQYF. CDR3 in DNA: TGCGCCAGCAGTGAGACCGGGGGGGGAGATACGCAGTATTTT.

CDR3 protein: CASSGGLHTDTQYF. The CDR3 bases are TGTGCCAGCAGTGGGGGGCTTCACACAGATACGCAGTATTTT. The chain employs TRBV25-1 and TRBJ2-3, with TRBD1 as a possible D gene (6 bases). V was cut by 4 bases and J by 2 bases, with 10 bases left in between. Looked up from germline, CDR1 is MGHDK and CDR2 is SYGVNS. CDR3 length equals 14 residues.

The genes are TRBV4-1 and TRBJ2-3, with TRBD2 matching 10 bases. This CDR3 is built from 16 residues. V lost 0 bases and J lost 5; bases outside the gene matches: 5. Germline values: CDR1 MGHRA, CDR2 YSYEKL. CDR3 loop: CASSQEGGLAQDTQYF. The CDR3 nucleotides read TGCGCCAGCAGCCAAGAAGGGGGACTAGCGCAAGATACGCAGTATTTT.

The chain combines TRBV11-2 with TRBJ1-1; 7 bases line up with TRBD1. This CDR3 is 15 amino acids long. V trimming: 5 bases; J trimming: 1 base; junction bases outside the gene matches: 7. Germline V gene lookup returns CDR1 SGHAT and CDR2 FQNNGV. The CDR3 here is CASSPRQGRNTEAFF. The CDR3 bases are TGTGCCAGCAGCCCCAGACAGGGTAGGAACACTGAAGCTTTCTTT.

This chain links TRBV11-3 with TRBJ2-1; 10 positions match TRBD2. The CDR3 has 16 residues. Germline V CDR1 and CDR2: SGHNT, YENEEA. V trimming: 5 bases; J trimming: 5 bases; junction bases outside the gene matches: 9. Here the CDR3 reads CASSPGGLAADNEQFF. The CDR3 DNA reads as TGTGCCAGCAGCCCGGGCGGACTAGCGGCCGACAATGAGCAGTTCTTC.

The chain combines TRBV5-1 with TRBJ2-7, with 7 bases matching TRBD1. The CDR3 has 14 residues. Germline V lookup: CDR1 SGHRS, CDR2 YFSETQ. The junction had 6 bases not matched to a gene; V was cut back by 5 bases and J by 1 base. The CDR3 sequence is CASSENRGSYEQYF. The CDR3 DNA reads as TGCGCCAGCAGTGAAAACAGGGGATCCTACGAGCAGTACTTC.

V gene TRBV10-3 combines with J gene TRBJ2-3; 7 bases are a match to TRBD1. The junction had 2 bases not matched to a gene; V was cut back by 2 bases and J by 3 bases. Germline loops: CDR1 ENHRY, CDR2 SYGVKD. This CDR3 spans 14 amino acids. The CDR3 spells CAISEGDRTDTQYF. In DNA form, the CDR3 reads TGTGCCATCAGTGAGGGGGACAGAACAGATACGCAGTATTTT.

This clone was recorded once. The chain links TRBV10-3 to TRBJ1-5; 11 bases agree with TRBD1. The CDR3 runs 19 residues. J was trimmed by 0 bases and V by 6 bases; bases with no gene match: 13. In germline, CDR1 is ENHRY, CDR2 SYGVKD. The CDR3 DNA follows: TGTGCCATCAGACCCCGGACAGGGGGCTTCCGATATAGCAATCAGCCCCAGCATTTT. Translation gives CAIRPRTGGFRYSNQPQHF.

The rearrangement links TRBV21-1 to TRBJ2-7; TRBD1, the D gene given by the table, was not confirmed from the DNA. TRBV21-1 is given as a pseudogene. The CDR3 has 15 residues. CDR3 region: CASSKANRLGYEQYF. The CDR3 nucleotides are TGTGCCAGCAGCAAAGCTAACAGGCTGGGCTACGAGCAGTACTTC.

The chain is built from TRBV11-3 and TRBJ1-3, with TRBD1 matching over 7 bases. In germline, CDR1 is SGHNT, CDR2 YENEEA. The CDR3 is 15 residues long. V dropped 2 bases and J dropped 2; count of bases not matched to a gene: 3. CDR3 amino acids: CASSLRQGPGNTIYF. DNA for the CDR3: TGTGCCAGCAGCTTACGACAGGGCCCTGGAAACACCATATATTTT.